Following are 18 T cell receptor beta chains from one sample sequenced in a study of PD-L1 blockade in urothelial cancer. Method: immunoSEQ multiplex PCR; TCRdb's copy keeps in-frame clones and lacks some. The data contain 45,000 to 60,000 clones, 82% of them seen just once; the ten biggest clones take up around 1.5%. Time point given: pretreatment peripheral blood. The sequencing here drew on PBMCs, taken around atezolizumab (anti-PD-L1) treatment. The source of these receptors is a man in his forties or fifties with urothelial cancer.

CDR3 in DNA: TGTGCCAGCCGAGAGGCAGGGAAAGAGACCCAGTACTTC. This gives the protein CASREAGKETQYF. The genes are TRBV27 and TRBJ2-5, with D maybe TRBD1 (5 bases). The CDR3 is 13 residues long. The V and J ends lost 8 bases and 3 bases respectively, with 13 bases between them. Germline V gives CDR1 MNHEY, CDR2 SMNVEV (reference sequence).

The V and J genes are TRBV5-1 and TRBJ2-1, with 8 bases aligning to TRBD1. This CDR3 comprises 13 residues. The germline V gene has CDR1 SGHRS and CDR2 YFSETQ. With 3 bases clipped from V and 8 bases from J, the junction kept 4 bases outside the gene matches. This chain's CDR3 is CASSSLTGDEQFF. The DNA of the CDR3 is TGCGCCAGCAGCTCGCTGACAGGGGATGAGCAGTTCTTC.

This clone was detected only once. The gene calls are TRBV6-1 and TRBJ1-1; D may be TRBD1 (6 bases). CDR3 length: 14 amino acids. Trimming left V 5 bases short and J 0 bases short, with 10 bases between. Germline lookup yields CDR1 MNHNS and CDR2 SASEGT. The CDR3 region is CASSLDRMNTEAFF. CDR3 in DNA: TGTGCCAGCAGTCTGGACAGAATGAACACTGAAGCTTTCTTT.

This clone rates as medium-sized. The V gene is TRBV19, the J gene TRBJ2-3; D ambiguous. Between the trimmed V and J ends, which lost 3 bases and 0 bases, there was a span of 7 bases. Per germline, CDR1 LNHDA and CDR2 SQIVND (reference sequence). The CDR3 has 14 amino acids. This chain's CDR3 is CASSIATSTDTQYF. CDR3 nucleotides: TGTGCCAGTAGTATTGCAACTAGCACAGATACGCAGTATTTT.

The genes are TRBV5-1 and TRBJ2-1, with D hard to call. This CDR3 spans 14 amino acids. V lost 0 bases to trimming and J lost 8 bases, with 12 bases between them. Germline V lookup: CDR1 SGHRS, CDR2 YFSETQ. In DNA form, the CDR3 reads TGCGCCAGCAGCTTGGCGCCCCAGCGCGATGAGCAGTTCTTC. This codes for CASSLAPQRDEQFF.

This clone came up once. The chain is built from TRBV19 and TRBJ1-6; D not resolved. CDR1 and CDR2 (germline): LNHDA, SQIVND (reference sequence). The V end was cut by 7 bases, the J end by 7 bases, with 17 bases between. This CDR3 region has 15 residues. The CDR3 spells CASMRGFGDNSPLHF. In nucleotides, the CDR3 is TGTGCCAGTATGAGAGGGTTTGGTGACAATTCACCCCTCCACTTT.

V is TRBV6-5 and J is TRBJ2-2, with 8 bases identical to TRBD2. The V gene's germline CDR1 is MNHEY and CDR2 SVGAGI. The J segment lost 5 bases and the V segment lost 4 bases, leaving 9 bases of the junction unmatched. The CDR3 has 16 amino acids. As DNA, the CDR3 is TGTGCCAGCAGTTCCACCGGGACTAGGAGAACCGGGGAGCTGTTTTTT. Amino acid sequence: CASSSTGTRRTGELFF.

The CDR3 nucleotides read TGTGCCAGCAGCGTCGGACTAGCGGGAGTCTCCTACAATGAGCAGTTCTTC. Encoded protein: CASSVGLAGVSYNEQFF. The chain has TRBV5-4 and TRBJ2-1; 13 bases match TRBD2. Germline values: CDR1 SGHNT, CDR2 YYREEE (reference sequence). The CDR3 covers 17 residues. After removal of 4 bases from V and 0 bases from J, the junction contained 4 bases not matched to a gene.

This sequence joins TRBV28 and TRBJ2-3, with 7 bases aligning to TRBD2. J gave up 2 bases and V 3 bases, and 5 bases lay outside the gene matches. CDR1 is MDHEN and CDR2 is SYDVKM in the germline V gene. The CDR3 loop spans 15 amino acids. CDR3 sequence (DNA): TGTGCCAGCAGTTTCGAAGCGGGGACCACAGATACGCAGTATTTT. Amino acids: CASSFEAGTTDTQYF.

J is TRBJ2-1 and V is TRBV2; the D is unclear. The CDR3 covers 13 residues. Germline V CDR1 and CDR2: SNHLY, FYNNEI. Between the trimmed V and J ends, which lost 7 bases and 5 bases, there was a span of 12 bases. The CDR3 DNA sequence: TGTGCCAGCATTCCCTTCTCGGACAATGAGCAGTTCTTC. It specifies CASIPFSDNEQFF.

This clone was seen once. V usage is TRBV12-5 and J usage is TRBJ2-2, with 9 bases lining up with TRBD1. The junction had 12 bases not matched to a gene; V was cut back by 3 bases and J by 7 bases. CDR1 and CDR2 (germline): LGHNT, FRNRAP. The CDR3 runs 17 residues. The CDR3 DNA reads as TGTGCTAGTGGTTTAACGCCGGGACAGGGCGGTAACGGGGAGCTGTTTTTT. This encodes CASGLTPGQGGNGELFF.

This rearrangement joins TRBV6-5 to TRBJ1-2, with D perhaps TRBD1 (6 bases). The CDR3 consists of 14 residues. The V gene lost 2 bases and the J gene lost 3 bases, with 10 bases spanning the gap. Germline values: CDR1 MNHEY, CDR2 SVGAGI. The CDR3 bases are TGTGCCAGCAGTTACGCAGGGGTCGACTATGGCTACACCTTC. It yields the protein CASSYAGVDYGYTF.

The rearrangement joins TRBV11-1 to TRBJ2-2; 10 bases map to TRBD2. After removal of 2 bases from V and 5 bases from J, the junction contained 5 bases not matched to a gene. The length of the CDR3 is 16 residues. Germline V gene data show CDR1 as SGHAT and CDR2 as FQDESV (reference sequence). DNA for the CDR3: TGTGCCAGCAGCTTATGGCTAGCGGGAGTTACCGGGGAGCTGTTTTTT. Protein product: CASSLWLAGVTGELFF.

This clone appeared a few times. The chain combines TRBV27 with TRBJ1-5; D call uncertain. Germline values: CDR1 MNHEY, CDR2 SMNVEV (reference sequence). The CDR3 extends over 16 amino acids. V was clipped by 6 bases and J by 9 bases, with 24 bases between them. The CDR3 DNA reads TGTGCCAGCAGAACCCTCCAAGGGAGAGGAGGGCGGCCCCAGCATTTT. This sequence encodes CASRTLQGRGGRPQHF.

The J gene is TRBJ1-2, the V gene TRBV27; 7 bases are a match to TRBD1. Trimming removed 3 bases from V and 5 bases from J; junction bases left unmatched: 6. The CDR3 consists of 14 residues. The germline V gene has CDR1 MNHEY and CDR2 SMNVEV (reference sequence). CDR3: CASSFTGVFYGYTF. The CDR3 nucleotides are TGTGCCAGCAGTTTCACAGGGGTTTTTTATGGCTACACCTTC.

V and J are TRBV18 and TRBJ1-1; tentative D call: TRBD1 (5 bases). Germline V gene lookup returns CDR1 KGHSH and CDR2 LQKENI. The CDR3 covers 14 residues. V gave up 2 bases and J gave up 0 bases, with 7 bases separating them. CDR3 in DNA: TGTGCCAGCTCACCAGCCAGGGTGAACACTGAAGCTTTCTTT. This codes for CASSPARVNTEAFF. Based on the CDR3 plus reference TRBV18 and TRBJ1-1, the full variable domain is NAGVMQNPRHLVRRRGQEARLRCSPMKGHSHVYWYRQLPEEGLKFMVYLQKENIIDESGMPKERFSAEFPKEGPSILRIQQVVRGDSAAYFCASSPARVNTEAFFGQGTRLTVV.

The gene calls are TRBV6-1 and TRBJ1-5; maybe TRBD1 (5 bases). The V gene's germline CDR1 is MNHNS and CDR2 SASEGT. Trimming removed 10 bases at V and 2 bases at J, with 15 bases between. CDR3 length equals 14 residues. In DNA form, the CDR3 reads TGTGCCACCGAAGAAATCAGGGGCAATCAGCCCCAGCATTTT. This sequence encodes CATEEIRGNQPQHF.

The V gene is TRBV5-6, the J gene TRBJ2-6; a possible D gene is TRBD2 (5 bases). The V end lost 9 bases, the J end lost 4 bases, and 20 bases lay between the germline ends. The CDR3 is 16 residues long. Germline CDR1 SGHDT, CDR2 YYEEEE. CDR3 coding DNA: TGTGCCAAAGTGTCAGGTAGAGGGTTGGGGGCCAACGTCCTGACTTTC. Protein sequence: CAKVSGRGLGANVLTF.